This T cell receptor (beta chain) was identified in a study of radiotherapy plus CTLA-4 blockade in lung cancer. Background on the study: Disease control was seen in approximately 30% of patients, objective responses in roughly 17%.

On this clone itself: Its target is not known.

Trimming cost V 2 bases and J 1 base; bases outside gene matches: 2. Germline V gives CDR1 SGHRS, CDR2 YFSETQ. This CDR3 has 15 residues. Focal radiation with ipilimumab CTLA-4 blockade was given to patients with chemo-refractory metastatic non-small-cell lung cancer. The data were produced by immunoSEQ multiplex PCR, yet TCRdb's version contains in-frame clones alone and is incomplete. The data show more than 75,000 clones, with about four fifths seen just once and about 3% held by the top ten. Points from the study as a whole: Radiotherapy with ipilimumab was followed by blood expansion of tumor-derived clones. Dynamics of early blood T cell clones, together with interferon-beta, were reportedly the best predictors of response.

The sequence was collected from a human donor with non-small cell lung cancer who had a partial response to radiotherapy plus ipilimumab. Some clones in this sample may be carry-over from other donors' samples. The material was peripheral blood, obtained from a patient treated with radiotherapy plus ipilimumab. This chain connects TRBV5-1 to TRBJ2-1; 8 bases fit TRBD2. CDR3 sequence reads: CASSFTSGSYNEQFF. DNA for the CDR3: TGCGCCAGCAGCTTCACTAGCGGTTCCTACAATGAGCAGTTCTTC. The variable domain in full, completed from reference TRBV5-1 and TRBJ2-1, reads KAGVTQTPRYLIKTRGQQVTLSCSPISGHRSVSWYQQTPGQGLQFLFEYFSETQRNKGNFPGRFSGRQFSNSRSEMNVSTLELGDSALYLCASSFTSGSYNEQFFGPGTRLTVL.